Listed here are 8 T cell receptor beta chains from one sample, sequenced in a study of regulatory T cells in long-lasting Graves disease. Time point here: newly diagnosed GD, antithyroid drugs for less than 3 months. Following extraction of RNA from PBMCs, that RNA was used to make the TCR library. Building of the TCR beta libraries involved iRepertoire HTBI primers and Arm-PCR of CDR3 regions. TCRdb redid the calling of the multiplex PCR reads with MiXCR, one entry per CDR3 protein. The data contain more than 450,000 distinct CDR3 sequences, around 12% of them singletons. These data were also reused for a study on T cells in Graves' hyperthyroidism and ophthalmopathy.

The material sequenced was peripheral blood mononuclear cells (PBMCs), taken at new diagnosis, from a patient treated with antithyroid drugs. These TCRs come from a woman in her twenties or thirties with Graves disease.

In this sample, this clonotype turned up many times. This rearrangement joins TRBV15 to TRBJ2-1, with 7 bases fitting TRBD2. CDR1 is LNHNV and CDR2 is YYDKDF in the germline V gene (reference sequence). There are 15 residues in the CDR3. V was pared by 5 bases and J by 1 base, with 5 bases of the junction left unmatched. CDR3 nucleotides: TGTGCCACCAGCCCAACTAGCGCATCCTACAATGAGCAGTTCTTC. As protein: CATSPTSASYNEQFF.

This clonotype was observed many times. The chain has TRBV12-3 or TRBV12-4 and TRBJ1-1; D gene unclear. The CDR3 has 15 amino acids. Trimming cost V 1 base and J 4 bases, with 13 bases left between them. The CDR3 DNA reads TGTGCCAGCAGTTTAGTCTCCTCCCCGCCCACTGAAGCTTTCTTT. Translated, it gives CASSLVSSPPTEAFF.

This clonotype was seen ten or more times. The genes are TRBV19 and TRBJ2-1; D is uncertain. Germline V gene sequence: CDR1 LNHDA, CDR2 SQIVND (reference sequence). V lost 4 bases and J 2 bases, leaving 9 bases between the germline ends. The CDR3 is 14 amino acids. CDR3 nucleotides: TGTGCCAGTAGTAAGGGCCGGACCTACAATGAGCAGTTCTTC. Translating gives CASSKGRTYNEQFF.

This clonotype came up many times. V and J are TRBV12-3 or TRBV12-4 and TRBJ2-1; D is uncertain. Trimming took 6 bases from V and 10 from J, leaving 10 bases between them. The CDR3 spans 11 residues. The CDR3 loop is CASRLTLEQFF. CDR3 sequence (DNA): TGTGCCAGCAGGCTTACCTTAGAGCAGTTCTTC.

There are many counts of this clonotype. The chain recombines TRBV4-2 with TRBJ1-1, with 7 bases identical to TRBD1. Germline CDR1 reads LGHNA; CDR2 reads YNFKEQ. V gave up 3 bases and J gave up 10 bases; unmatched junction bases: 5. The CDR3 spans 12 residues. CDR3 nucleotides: TGTGCCAGCAGCCAGCCTAACAGGGGAGCTTTCTTT. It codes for CASSQPNRGAFF.

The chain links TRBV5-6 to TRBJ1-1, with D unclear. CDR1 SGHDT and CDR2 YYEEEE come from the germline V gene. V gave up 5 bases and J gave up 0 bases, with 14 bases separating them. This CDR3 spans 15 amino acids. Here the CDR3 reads CASRMGWGLNTEAFF. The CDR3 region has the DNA TGTGCCAGCAGAATGGGATGGGGATTGAACACTGAAGCTTTCTTT.

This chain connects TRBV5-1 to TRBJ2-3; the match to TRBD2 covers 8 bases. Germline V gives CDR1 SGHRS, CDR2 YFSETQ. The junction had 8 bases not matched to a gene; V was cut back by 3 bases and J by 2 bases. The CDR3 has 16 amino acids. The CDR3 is CASSYGGGSYTDTQYF. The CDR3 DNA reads TGCGCCAGCAGCTACGGCGGGGGGTCGTACACAGATACGCAGTATTTT.

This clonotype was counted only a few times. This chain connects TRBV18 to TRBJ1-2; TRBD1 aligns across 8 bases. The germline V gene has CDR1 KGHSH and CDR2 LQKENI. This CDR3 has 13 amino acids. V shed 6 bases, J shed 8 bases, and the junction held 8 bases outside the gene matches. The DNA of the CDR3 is TGTGCCAGCTCCGATGGACAGGGTGACGGCTACACCTTC. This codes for CASSDGQGDGYTF.